The 2 T cell receptor beta chains below were found in one sample sequenced in a study of STAT5B mutations in CD4+ large granular lymphocyte leukemia. Produced via immunoSEQ multiplex PCR; TCRdb's table is partial and in-frame only. The table includes under 40,000 clones, about four fifths detected once. Material: CD4+ T cells from blood buffy coats. These receptors all stem from a human donor in good health.

The chain is built from TRBV7-2 and TRBJ2-7; 7 bases agree with TRBD2. Losses at the gene ends were 5 bases for V and 3 bases for J; bases not matched to a gene: 10. The CDR3 sequence is 15 residues long. Per germline, CDR1 SGHTA and CDR2 FQGNSA. CDR3 protein: CASSLRFGTNYEQYF. CDR3 DNA: TGTGCCAGCAGCCTGAGATTCGGGACTAACTACGAGCAGTACTTC.

This clone was seen only a few times. The chain employs TRBV28 and TRBJ1-5, with D unresolved. This CDR3 region has 15 residues. The germline gives CDR1 MDHEN, CDR2 SYDVKM. The germline V and J ends were trimmed by 5 bases and 0 bases, with 11 bases remaining between them. The CDR3 region has the DNA TGTGCCAGCAGTGATGAGGGAAGTAGCAATCAGCCCCAGCATTTT. This codes for CASSDEGSSNQPQHF.